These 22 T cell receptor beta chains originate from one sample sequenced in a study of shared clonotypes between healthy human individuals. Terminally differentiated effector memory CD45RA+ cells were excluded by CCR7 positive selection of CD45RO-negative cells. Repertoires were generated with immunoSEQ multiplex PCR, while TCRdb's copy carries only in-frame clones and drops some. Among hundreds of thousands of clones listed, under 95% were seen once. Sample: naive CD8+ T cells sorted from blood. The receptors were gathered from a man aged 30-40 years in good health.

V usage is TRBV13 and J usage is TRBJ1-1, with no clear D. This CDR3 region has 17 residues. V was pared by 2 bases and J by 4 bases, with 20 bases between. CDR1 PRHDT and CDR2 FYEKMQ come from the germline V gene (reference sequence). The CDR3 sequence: CASSLPGTALGPTEAFF. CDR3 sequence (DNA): TGTGCCAGCAGCTTACCAGGAACAGCCCTGGGTCCCACTGAAGCTTTCTTT.

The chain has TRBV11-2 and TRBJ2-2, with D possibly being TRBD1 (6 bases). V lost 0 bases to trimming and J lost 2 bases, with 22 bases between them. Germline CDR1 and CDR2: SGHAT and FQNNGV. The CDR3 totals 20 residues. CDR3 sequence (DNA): TGTGCCAGCAGCTTAGAACCCCCCGACAGGTCTACCTTTAACACCGGGGAGCTGTTTTTT. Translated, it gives CASSLEPPDRSTFNTGELFF. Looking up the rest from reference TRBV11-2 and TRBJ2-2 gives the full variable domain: EAGVAQSPRYKIIEKRQSVAFWCNPISGHATLYWYQQILGQGPKLLIQFQNNGVVDDSQLPKDRFSAERLKGVDSTLKIQPAKLEDSAVYLCASSLEPPDRSTFNTGELFFGEGSRLTVL.

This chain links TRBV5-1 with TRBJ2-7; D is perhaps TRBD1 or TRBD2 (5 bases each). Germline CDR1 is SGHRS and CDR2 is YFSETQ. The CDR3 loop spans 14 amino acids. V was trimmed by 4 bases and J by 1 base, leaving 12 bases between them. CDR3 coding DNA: TGCGCCAGCAGCCCCGCTGAGGGGTCCTACGAGCAGTACTTC. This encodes CASSPAEGSYEQYF.

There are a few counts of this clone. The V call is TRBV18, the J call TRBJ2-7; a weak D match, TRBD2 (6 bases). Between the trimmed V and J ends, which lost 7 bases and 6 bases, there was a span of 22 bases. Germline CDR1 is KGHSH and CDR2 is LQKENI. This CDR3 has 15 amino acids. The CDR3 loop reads CASYPSWGEIGEQYF. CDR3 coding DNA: TGTGCCAGCTACCCTTCATGGGGGGAGATCGGCGAGCAGTACTTC.

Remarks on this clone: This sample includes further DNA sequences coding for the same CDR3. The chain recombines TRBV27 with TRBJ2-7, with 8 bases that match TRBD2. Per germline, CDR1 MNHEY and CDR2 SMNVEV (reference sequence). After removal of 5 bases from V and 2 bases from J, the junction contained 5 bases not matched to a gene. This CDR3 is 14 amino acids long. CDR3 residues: CASSLSGTAYEQYF. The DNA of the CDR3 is TGTGCCAGCAGTCTTAGCGGGACGGCCTACGAGCAGTACTTC.

The CDR3 sequence: CASSPPRAYEQFF. CDR3 nucleotides: TGTGCCAGCAGCCCCCCCCGGGCGTATGAGCAGTTCTTC. V and J are TRBV14 and TRBJ2-1, with no clear D. Germline loops: CDR1 SGHDN, CDR2 FVKESK. This CDR3 is built from 13 residues. The V end was cut by 4 bases, the J end by 8 bases, with 12 bases between.

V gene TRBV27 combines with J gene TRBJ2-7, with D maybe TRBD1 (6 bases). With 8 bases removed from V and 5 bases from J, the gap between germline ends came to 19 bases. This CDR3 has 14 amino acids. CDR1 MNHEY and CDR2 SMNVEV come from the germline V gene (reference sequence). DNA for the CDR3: TGTGCCAGCGTTTCAGGGGCGAGTGGCCACGAGCAGTACTTC. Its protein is CASVSGASGHEQYF.

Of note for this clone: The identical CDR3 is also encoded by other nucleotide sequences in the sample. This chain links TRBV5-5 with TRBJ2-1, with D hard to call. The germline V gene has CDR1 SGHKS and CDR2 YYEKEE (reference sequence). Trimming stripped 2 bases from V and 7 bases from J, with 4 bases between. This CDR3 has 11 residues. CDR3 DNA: TGTGCCAGCAGCTTAGGAAATGAGCAGTTCTTC. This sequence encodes CASSLGNEQFF.

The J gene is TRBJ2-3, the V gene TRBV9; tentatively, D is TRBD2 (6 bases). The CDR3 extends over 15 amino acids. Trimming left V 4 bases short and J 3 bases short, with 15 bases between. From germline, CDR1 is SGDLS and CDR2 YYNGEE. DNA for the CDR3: TGTGCCAGCAGCCCCTCGGGACTTGTAACAGATACGCAGTATTTT. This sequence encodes CASSPSGLVTDTQYF.

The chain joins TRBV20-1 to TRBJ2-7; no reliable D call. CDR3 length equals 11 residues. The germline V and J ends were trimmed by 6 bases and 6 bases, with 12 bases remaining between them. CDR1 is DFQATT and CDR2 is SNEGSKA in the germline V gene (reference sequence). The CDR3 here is CSAPRRVEQYF. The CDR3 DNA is TGCAGTGCCCCTCGAAGGGTCGAGCAGTACTTC.

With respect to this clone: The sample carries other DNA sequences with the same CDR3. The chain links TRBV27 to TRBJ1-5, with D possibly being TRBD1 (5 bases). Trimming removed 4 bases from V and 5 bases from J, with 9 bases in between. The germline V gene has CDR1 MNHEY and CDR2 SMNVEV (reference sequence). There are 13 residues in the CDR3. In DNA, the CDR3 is TGTGCCAGCAGTTCGGGGCCCTATCAGCCCCAGCATTTT. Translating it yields CASSSGPYQPQHF.

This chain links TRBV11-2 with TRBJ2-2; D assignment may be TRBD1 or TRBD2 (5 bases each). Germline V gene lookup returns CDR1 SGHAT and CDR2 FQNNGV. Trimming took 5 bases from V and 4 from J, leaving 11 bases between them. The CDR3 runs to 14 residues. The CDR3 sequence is CASSQGPITGELFF. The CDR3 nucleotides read TGTGCCAGCAGCCAGGGACCGATCACCGGGGAGCTGTTTTTT.

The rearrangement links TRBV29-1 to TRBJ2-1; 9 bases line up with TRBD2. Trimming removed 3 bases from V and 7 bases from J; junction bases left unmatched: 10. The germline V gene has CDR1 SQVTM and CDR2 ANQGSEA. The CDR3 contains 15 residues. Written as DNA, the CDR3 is TGCAGCGTTGAGCGGGAGGGCATAATCACGAATGAGCAGTTCTTC. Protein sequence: CSVEREGIITNEQFF.

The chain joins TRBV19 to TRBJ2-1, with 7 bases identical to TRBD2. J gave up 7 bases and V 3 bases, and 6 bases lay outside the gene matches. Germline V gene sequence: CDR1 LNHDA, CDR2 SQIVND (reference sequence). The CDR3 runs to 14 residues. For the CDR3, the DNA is TGTGCCAGTAGTATCAACGGGAGGTGGAATGAGCAGTTCTTC. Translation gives CASSINGRWNEQFF.

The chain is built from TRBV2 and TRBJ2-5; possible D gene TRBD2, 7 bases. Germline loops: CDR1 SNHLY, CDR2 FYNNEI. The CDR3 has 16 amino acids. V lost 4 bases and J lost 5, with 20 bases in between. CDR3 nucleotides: TGTGCCAGCAGTGGTCCCCTCTTAGGGGGGGATGAGACCCAGTACTTC. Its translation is CASSGPLLGGDETQYF.

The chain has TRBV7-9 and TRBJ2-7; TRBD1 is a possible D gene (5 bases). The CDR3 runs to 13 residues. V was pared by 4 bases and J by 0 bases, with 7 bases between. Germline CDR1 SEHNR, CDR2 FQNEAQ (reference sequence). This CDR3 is CASSSGSSYEQYF. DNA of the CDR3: TGTGCCAGCAGCTCAGGGTCCTCCTACGAGCAGTACTTC.

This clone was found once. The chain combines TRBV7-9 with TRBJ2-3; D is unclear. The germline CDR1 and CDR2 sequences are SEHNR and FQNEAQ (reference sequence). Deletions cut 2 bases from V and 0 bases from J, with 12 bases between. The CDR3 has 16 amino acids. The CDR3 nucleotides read TGTGCCAGCAGCTTATATCCAGCAACTAGCACAGATACGCAGTATTTT. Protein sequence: CASSLYPATSTDTQYF.

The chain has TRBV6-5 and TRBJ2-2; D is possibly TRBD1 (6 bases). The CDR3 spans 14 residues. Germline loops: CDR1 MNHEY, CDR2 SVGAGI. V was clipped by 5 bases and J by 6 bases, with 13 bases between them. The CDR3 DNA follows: TGTGCCAGCAGTCGGACCAGGGGCCCCGGGGAGCTGTTTTTT. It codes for CASSRTRGPGELFF.

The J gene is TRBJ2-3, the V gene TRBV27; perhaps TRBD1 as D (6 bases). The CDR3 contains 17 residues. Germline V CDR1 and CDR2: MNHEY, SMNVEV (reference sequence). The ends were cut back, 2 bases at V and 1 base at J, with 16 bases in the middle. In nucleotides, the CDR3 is TGTGCCAGCAGTTTAAGGGACATAGTTTTTGGCACAGATACGCAGTATTTT. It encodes CASSLRDIVFGTDTQYF.

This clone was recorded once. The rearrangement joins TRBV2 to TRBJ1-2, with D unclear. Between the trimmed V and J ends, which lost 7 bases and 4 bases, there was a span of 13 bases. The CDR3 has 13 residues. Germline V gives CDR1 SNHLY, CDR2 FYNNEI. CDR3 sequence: CASNVGGPYGYTF. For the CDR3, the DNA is TGTGCCAGCAACGTTGGAGGGCCCTATGGCTACACCTTC.

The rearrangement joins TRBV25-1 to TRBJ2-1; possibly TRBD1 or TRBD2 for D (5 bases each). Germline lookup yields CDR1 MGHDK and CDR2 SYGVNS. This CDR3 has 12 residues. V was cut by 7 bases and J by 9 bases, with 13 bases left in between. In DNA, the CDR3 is TGTGCCAGCAATGGGGGAGCGACTGAGCAGTTCTTC. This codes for CASNGGATEQFF.

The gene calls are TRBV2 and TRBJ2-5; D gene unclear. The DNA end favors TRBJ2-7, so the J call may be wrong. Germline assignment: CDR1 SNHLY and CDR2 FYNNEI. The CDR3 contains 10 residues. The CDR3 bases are TGTGCCAGCAGGGGCTACGAGCAGTACTTC. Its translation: CASRGYEQYF.